These 3 T cell receptor beta chains share one sample of origin, sequenced in a study of post-analysis software for immune sequencing data (dated by TCRdb to about 2015). To prepare the library, PCR was applied. The sequencer was an Illumina HiSeq 2500. To reduce PCR and sequencing biases, unique molecular identifiers were incorporated into the TCR beta cDNA libraries. TCRdb's own reprocessing of the public reads used fastp at Q25 and MiXCR and kept productive beta chains. Identical CDR3 proteins give one entry, which carries the most common genes and DNA. The sample includes fewer than 900,000 distinct CDR3 sequences, with under 60% observed a single time. The top ten clonotypes cover 4.9% of the sample. What the study reported, not specific to this receptor: Patients showed significantly higher frequencies than controls for about 5 TRBV segments, among them TRBV5-6, TRBV5-1 and TRBV20-1.

No antigen has been assigned to these receptors. The sample consisted of blood. Source of these receptors: a girl aged 10 to 17 with multiple sclerosis.

The CDR3 loop is CAWSMTGKNWNSPLHF. CDR3 DNA sequence: TGTGCCTGGAGCATGACAGGAAAGAACTGGAATTCACCCCTCCACTTT. The V call is TRBV30, the J call TRBJ1-6; D possibly corresponds to TRBD1 (6 bases). Between the trimmed V and J ends, which lost 3 bases and 7 bases, there was a span of 19 bases. Germline loops: CDR1 GTSNPN, CDR2 SVGIG (reference sequence). This CDR3 spans 16 amino acids.

This clonotype was seen only a few times. Here the CDR3 DNA reads TGCAGTGCTAGCGACGACCTAACCTCGAACACTGAAGCTTTCTTT. Its translation is CSASDDLTSNTEAFF. The chain is built from TRBV20-1 and TRBJ1-1; no definite D call. The CDR3 is made up of 15 amino acids. Looked up from germline, CDR1 is DFQATT and CDR2 is SNEGSKA (reference sequence). V was shortened by 3 bases and J by 1 base, with 15 bases between the two germline ends.

This clonotype has just a few counts. J is TRBJ1-6 and V is TRBV12-3 or TRBV12-4; possible D gene TRBD1, 5 bases. Trimming shortened V by 7 bases and J by 0 bases, and 16 bases separated the two germline ends. CDR3 size: 17 residues. CDR3 in DNA: TGTGCCAGCACCACCTGGGGGGGGAGCTCCTATAATTCACCCCTCCACTTT. It is translated as CASTTWGGSSYNSPLHF.